Listed here are 9 T cell receptor beta chains from one sample, sequenced in a study of CD8 T cells in ankylosing spondylitis. Their cognate antigens are unknown. The study's findings and limits: Seemingly distinctive of ankylosing spondylitis blood was a TCR beta motif formed by eight highly homologous variants.

From the 5' RACE reads, TCRdb called clonotypes with MiXCR, one entry per CDR3 protein. The profile shows more than 600,000 distinct CDR3 sequences, around 20% of them singletons. The specimen was blood, either unsorted or a sorted T cell fraction (not recorded which). The receptors were gathered from a male donor with ankylosing spondylitis.

The rearrangement links TRBV7-9 to TRBJ1-1, with unresolved D. V was pared by 3 bases and J by 7 bases, with 18 bases between. This CDR3 region has 15 residues. Germline CDR1 and CDR2: SEHNR and FQNEAQ (reference sequence). CDR3 nucleotides: TGTGCCAGCAGCTTCCCAATTGAGGAGGTCCATGAAGCTTTCTTT. Translated, it gives CASSFPIEEVHEAFF. The whole variable domain, filled in from reference TRBV7-9 and TRBJ1-1, reads DTGVSQNPRHKITKRGQNVTFRCDPISEHNRLYWYRQTLGQGPEFLTYFQNEAQLEKSRLLSDRFSAERPKGSFSTLEIQRTEQGDSAMYLCASSFPIEEVHEAFFGQGTRLTVV.

The rearrangement links TRBV10-3 to TRBJ2-7, with a tentative D call TRBD1 (5 bases). V was clipped by 8 bases and J by 2 bases, with 10 bases between them. The CDR3 loop spans 12 amino acids. Germline lookup yields CDR1 ENHRY and CDR2 SYGVKD. This CDR3 reads CAIGAEPYEQYF. The CDR3, as DNA: TGTGCCATCGGGGCAGAACCCTACGAGCAGTACTTC.

This chain joins TRBV5-1 and TRBJ2-1; 8 positions match TRBD2. CDR1 is SGHRS and CDR2 is YFSETQ in the germline V gene. The CDR3 is 16 amino acids. The V segment lost 1 base and the J segment 7 bases; nucleotides outside the gene matches: 10. CDR3 DNA sequence: TGCGCCAGCAGCTTGTTTCCGGCTAGCGGGCCAAATGAGCAGTTCTTC. Translating it yields CASSLFPASGPNEQFF.

J is TRBJ2-3 and V is TRBV11-2, with 11 bases lining up with TRBD2. The CDR3 totals 14 residues. V shed 4 bases, J shed 6 bases, and the junction held 3 bases outside the gene matches. Germline CDR1 and CDR2: SGHAT and FQNNGV. Written as DNA, the CDR3 is TGTGCCAGCAGCTCTAGCGGGAGGCCCGATACGCAGTATTTT. Amino acids: CASSSSGRPDTQYF. The full variable domain, with the rest looked up from reference TRBV11-2 and TRBJ2-3, is EAGVAQSPRYKIIEKRQSVAFWCNPISGHATLYWYQQILGQGPKLLIQFQNNGVVDDSQLPKDRFSAERLKGVDSTLKIQPAKLEDSAVYLCASSSSGRPDTQYFGPGTRLTVL.

The chain is built from TRBV29-1 and TRBJ2-7; a possible D gene is TRBD2 (6 bases). The length of the CDR3 is 12 residues. Trimming removed 1 base at V and 7 bases at J, with 11 bases between. CDR1 SQVTM and CDR2 ANQGSEA come from the germline V gene. The CDR3 DNA follows: TGCAGCGTTGAAGGAGGCGGGGTGGAGCAGTACTTC. The encoded protein is CSVEGGGVEQYF.

This clonotype came up many times. This sequence joins TRBV10-3 and TRBJ1-6, with TRBD1 matching 8 bases. Per the germline V gene, CDR1 is ENHRY and CDR2 is SYGVKD. V shed 6 bases, J shed 10 bases, and the junction held 5 bases outside the gene matches. This CDR3 has 13 amino acids. The CDR3 region is CAISGTGQSPLHF. The CDR3 coding sequence is TGTGCCATCAGCGGGACAGGACAATCACCCCTCCACTTT.

The table lists this clonotype with a few counts. The rearrangement joins TRBV29-1 to TRBJ2-3; TRBD1 might be the D (6 bases). Trimming shortened V by 6 bases and J by 4 bases, and 20 bases separated the two germline ends. Per germline, CDR1 SQVTM and CDR2 ANQGSEA. The CDR3 covers 15 residues. The CDR3 DNA follows: TGCAGCGTGGGGGCCCGGGTGGGTTCCTCAGATACGCAGTATTTT. Translated, it gives CSVGARVGSSDTQYF.

This clonotype was counted between two and nine times. The V gene is TRBV5-1, the J gene TRBJ1-6; D is perhaps TRBD1 (5 bases). There are 14 residues in the CDR3. CDR1 and CDR2 from the germline V gene are SGHRS and YFSETQ. The germline V and J ends were trimmed by 4 bases and 5 bases, with 10 bases remaining between them. This CDR3 reads CASSRDGDNSPLHF. The DNA for the CDR3 is TGCGCCAGCAGCCGGGACGGGGATAATTCACCCCTCCACTTT.

The V call is TRBV29-1, the J call TRBJ1-2; perhaps TRBD1 as D (5 bases). Germline V CDR1 and CDR2: SQVTM, ANQGSEA. Trimming took 3 bases from V and 5 from J, leaving 19 bases between them. This CDR3 contains 15 residues. For the CDR3, the DNA is TGCAGCGTTGACCAAGGGCGGGCGGGGCGATATGGCTACACCTTC. This encodes CSVDQGRAGRYGYTF.